This TCR beta chain came from a study of CXCR3-negative and CXCR3-positive naive CD8 T cells. Overall study context: Each library held about 1.5 +/- 0.3 million TRB reads, some 130 million in total. General observations from the study: Whereas memory cells differed, naive CXCR3-negative and CXCR3-positive cells shared similar TRBV-TRBJ usage.

The study made its TRB cDNA libraries by 5' RACE, adding UMI labels. Each CDR3 protein gets one entry in TCRdb, which reprocessed the 5' RACE reads and gives no DNA. Found here are about 41,000 distinct CDR3 sequences; the top ten clones hold around 2%. The length of the CDR3 is 16 residues. Germline V gives CDR1 SNHLY, CDR2 FYNNEI. Triplicates of 300,000 or so cells were sorted from each CD8+ T cell subset. To note about this clonotype: What it binds is not known.

The receptor's source is a human donor in good health. Some clones in this sample may be carry-over from other donors' samples. The rearrangement links TRBV2 to TRBJ2-1; TCRdb indicates TRBD2, and absent DNA this call remains unverified. Sequencing was carried out using naive CXCR3- CD8+ T cells from blood. Subset given: CD45RO-CCR7+CD27+CD95- naive CD8+ T cells lacking CXCR3 (TNR3-). The CDR3 region is CASSEIAGGPVDEQFF.